These 19 T cell receptor beta chains were sequenced from one sample in a study of blood T cell repertoires in COVID-19. The assay was immunoSEQ multiplex PCR, and TCRdb's table has in-frame clones only and misses some. The repertoire holds about 130,000 clones, with roughly 85% as singletons. Specimen: peripheral blood. Receptors originate from a human donor in a cohort sampled during active COVID-19.

J is TRBJ2-1 and V is TRBV29-1; 13 bases fit TRBD2. The CDR3 runs 11 residues. Germline CDR1 and CDR2: SQVTM and ANQGSEA. This chain's CDR3 is CMGLAGWEQFF. In DNA form, the CDR3 reads TGCATGGGACTAGCGGGATGGGAGCAGTTCTTC.

The J gene is TRBJ2-5, the V gene TRBV11-3, with 7 bases that match TRBD1. The CDR3 has 14 residues. With V trimmed by 1 base and J by 4 bases, 3 bases remained unmatched. Germline V lookup: CDR1 SGHNT, CDR2 YENEEA. DNA of the CDR3: TGTGCCAGCAGCTTAGGAGGACAGGTAGAGACCCAGTACTTC. It encodes CASSLGGQVETQYF.

The rearrangement links TRBV12-3 or TRBV12-4 to TRBJ2-1; TRBD1 might be the D (6 bases). The CDR3 length is 12 residues. Trimming pared 7 bases from V and 6 bases from J, leaving 10 bases between. This CDR3 reads CASTSTGNEQFF. CDR3 nucleotides: TGTGCCAGCACCTCGACAGGCAATGAGCAGTTCTTC.

This chain connects TRBV20-1 to TRBJ2-1; 7 bases are shared with TRBD1. There are 16 residues in the CDR3. Per the germline V gene, CDR1 is DFQATT and CDR2 is SNEGSKA (reference sequence). Trimming at V came to 3 bases and at J to 9 bases, leaving 17 bases not matched to a gene. The CDR3 spells CSASRARGLIGGEQFF. CDR3 nucleotide sequence: TGCAGTGCTAGTAGGGCGAGGGGGCTTATTGGTGGTGAGCAGTTCTTC.

For this clone: In the same sample, other DNA sequences code for this CDR3. The chain recombines TRBV5-6 with TRBJ2-2, with D perhaps TRBD2 (5 bases). V gave up 2 bases and J gave up 8 bases, with 10 bases separating them. The V gene's germline CDR1 is SGHDT and CDR2 YYEEEE. The CDR3 has 13 residues. The CDR3 spells CASSFVRGGELFF. The CDR3, as DNA: TGTGCCAGCAGCTTCGTGCGCGGGGGGGAGCTGTTTTTT.

This clone has only a few counts. The chain carries TRBV10-3 and TRBJ2-7; D is perhaps TRBD2 (5 bases). Trimming removed 4 bases from V and 6 bases from J, with 10 bases in between. Germline V gene lookup returns CDR1 ENHRY and CDR2 SYGVKD. CDR3 size: 12 residues. CDR3 sequence (DNA): TGTGCCATCAGTGGCGAGGGTATCGAGCAGTACTTC. Protein sequence: CAISGEGIEQYF.

The chain is built from TRBV12-5 and TRBJ2-3, with D perhaps matching TRBD2 (7 bases). V lost 5 bases and J lost 0, with 12 bases in between. Germline CDR1 reads LGHNT; CDR2 reads FRNRAP. CDR3 size: 15 residues. This chain's CDR3 is CASGRGAASTDTQYF. The CDR3 DNA follows: TGTGCTAGTGGTCGGGGGGCAGCTAGCACAGATACGCAGTATTTT.

The genes are TRBV19 and TRBJ1-3, with no clear D. The CDR3 is 14 amino acids. Trimming took off 3 bases at V and 2 bases at J, with 8 bases between the two ends. Germline values: CDR1 LNHDA, CDR2 SQIVND (reference sequence). The chain's CDR3 is CASSILSPGNTIYF. The CDR3 DNA follows: TGTGCCAGTAGTATCCTGTCCCCTGGAAACACCATATATTTT.

V usage is TRBV18 and J usage is TRBJ1-1; D is possibly TRBD1 (5 bases). This CDR3 contains 14 residues. Germline assignment: CDR1 KGHSH and CDR2 LQKENI. V shed 0 bases and J shed 0 bases, with 5 bases lying between them. CDR3 in amino acids: CASSPPTVNTEAFF. The CDR3 nucleotides are TGTGCCAGCTCACCACCGACAGTGAACACTGAAGCTTTCTTT.

The CDR3 is CSAGAGGNEKLFF. Written as DNA, the CDR3 is TGCAGCGCTGGGGCGGGGGGGAATGAAAAACTGTTTTTT. V and J are TRBV29-1 and TRBJ1-4; TRBD1 might be the D (5 bases). This CDR3 region has 13 residues. The germline V gene encodes CDR1 SQVTM and CDR2 ANQGSEA. V was cut by 7 bases and J by 5 bases, with 14 bases left in between.

V usage is TRBV6-1 and J usage is TRBJ2-3; 8 bases are shared with TRBD2. Looked up from germline, CDR1 is MNHNS and CDR2 is SASEGT. V was pared by 2 bases and J by 8 bases, with 18 bases of the junction left unmatched. This CDR3 has 18 residues. Here the CDR3 reads CASSENLPSGPWRGTQYF. For the CDR3, the DNA is TGTGCCAGCAGTGAAAATCTCCCTAGCGGGCCTTGGAGGGGTACGCAGTATTTT.

V usage is TRBV7-2 and J usage is TRBJ2-5; TRBD2 matches 7 bases. The CDR3 covers 16 residues. Germline CDR1 and CDR2: SGHTA and FQGNSA. After removal of 1 base from V and 1 base from J, the junction contained 6 bases not matched to a gene. CDR3 DNA sequence: TGTGCCAGCAGCTTAGTGGTAGCGGGCCCCCAAGAGACCCAGTACTTC. This gives the protein CASSLVVAGPQETQYF.

The chain uses TRBV18 and TRBJ1-4; 9 bases are shared with TRBD1. The length of the CDR3 is 14 residues. The germline V gene has CDR1 KGHSH and CDR2 LQKENI. V shed 3 bases and J 7 bases; nucleotides not matched to a gene: 3. CDR3 in DNA: TGTGCCAGCTCACCGGACAGGGGAAGTGAAAAACTGTTTTTT. Protein product: CASSPDRGSEKLFF.

This rearrangement joins TRBV19 to TRBJ2-5, with 10 bases identical to TRBD2. V shed 5 bases and J 0 bases; nucleotides not matched to a gene: 3. The CDR3 is 15 amino acids. Per the germline V gene, CDR1 is LNHDA and CDR2 is SQIVND (reference sequence). CDR3 nucleotide sequence: TGTGCCAGTAGTCCGAGCGGGGGGGACCAAGAGACCCAGTACTTC. Translated: CASSPSGGDQETQYF.

This chain links TRBV4-3 with TRBJ2-5, with TRBD2 matching 8 bases. The CDR3 length is 14 residues. V gave up 2 bases and J gave up 4 bases; unmatched junction bases: 3. Germline assignment: CDR1 LGHNA and CDR2 YSLEER. The CDR3 loop is CASSQWLAGETQYF. The CDR3 DNA follows: TGCGCCAGCAGCCAATGGCTAGCGGGAGAGACCCAGTACTTC.

The rearrangement links TRBV9 to TRBJ2-5, with 9 bases that match TRBD2. The CDR3 consists of 15 residues. Germline CDR1 and CDR2: SGDLS and YYNGEE. V trimming: 5 bases; J trimming: 1 base; junction bases outside the gene matches: 6. The CDR3 protein is CASSRSGGFQETQYF. In nucleotides, the CDR3 is TGTGCCAGCAGTCGGAGCGGGGGGTTCCAAGAGACCCAGTACTTC. Drawing the rest from reference TRBV9 and TRBJ2-5, the complete variable domain is DSGVTQTPKHLITATGQRVTLRCSPRSGDLSVYWYQQSLDQGLQFLIQYYNGEERAKGNILERFSAQQFPDLHSELNLSSLELGDSALYFCASSRSGGFQETQYFGPGTRLLVL.

The chain carries TRBV11-3 and TRBJ2-7; the D is unclear. The V end lost 5 bases, the J end lost 2 bases, and 10 bases lay between the germline ends. Germline loops: CDR1 SGHNT, CDR2 YENEEA. This CDR3 region has 13 residues. DNA for the CDR3: TGTGCCAGCAGCCCGGGTGGCACCTACGAGCAGTACTTC. Amino acids: CASSPGGTYEQYF.

The chain uses TRBV2 and TRBJ2-5; weak D call: TRBD1 (6 bases). The CDR3 consists of 13 residues. Germline lookup yields CDR1 SNHLY and CDR2 FYNNEI. Trimming removed 6 bases at V and 2 bases at J, with 10 bases between. The chain's CDR3 is CASSAGQQETQYF. For the CDR3, the DNA is TGTGCCAGCAGCGCTGGACAGCAAGAGACCCAGTACTTC.

This chain uses TRBV15 with TRBJ2-2, with unresolved D. Trimming removed 1 base from V and 7 bases from J, with 7 bases in between. The CDR3 extends over 13 amino acids. Germline V gives CDR1 LNHNV, CDR2 YYDKDF (reference sequence). CDR3 nucleotide sequence: TGTGCCACCAGCAGAGTAGATGGCGGGGAGCTGTTTTTT. Residues: CATSRVDGGELFF.